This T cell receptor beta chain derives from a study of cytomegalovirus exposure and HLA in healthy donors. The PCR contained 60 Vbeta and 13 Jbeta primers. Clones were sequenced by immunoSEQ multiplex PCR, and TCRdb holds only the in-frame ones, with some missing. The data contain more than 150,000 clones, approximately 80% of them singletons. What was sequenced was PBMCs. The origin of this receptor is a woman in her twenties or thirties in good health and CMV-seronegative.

CDR3 in DNA: TGCGCCAGCAGCCCGGGAGATGGGACGTCTGGGGCCAACGTCCTGACTTTC. Amino acid sequence: CASSPGDGTSGANVLTF. The genes are TRBV4-3 and TRBJ2-6, with D possibly TRBD2 on 6 matching bases. The CDR3 totals 17 residues. In germline, CDR1 is LGHNA, CDR2 YSLEER. V was pared by 4 bases and J by 1 base, with 14 bases between.